The clone carrying this T cell receptor beta chain showed up just once. As yet, its antigen is unknown. This sample is drawn from a study of T cell responses to AZD1222 COVID-19 vaccine. V was trimmed by 0 bases and J by 2 bases, leaving 11 bases between them. The CDR3 loop spans 15 amino acids. Generated by immunoSEQ multiplex PCR, the TCRdb table keeps only in-frame clones and is missing some. In the table there are about 170,000 clones, 80% to 95% of which are singletons. Study results and limitations: A mostly white British donor set with more females was recruited, and clonal diversity was possibly underestimated. Rises in breadth and depth of Spike-specific TCRs came after two AZD1222 doses. Unmutated variant regions are reportedly the target of nearly half of TCRs that are spike-specific. Repertoire sampling was restricted to post-peak T cell response timepoints.

The rearrangement links TRBV23-1 to TRBJ2-7; D unresolved. TRBV23-1 is assigned to the ORF class and has an uncertain function. Sequences were derived from peripheral blood, sampled on day 0 of AZD1222 vaccination. This TCR derives from an adult in good health. Written as DNA, the CDR3 is TGCGCCAGCAGTCAATCCTCCCCCCTAGCCTACGAGCAGTACTTC. It codes for CASSQSSPLAYEQYF.